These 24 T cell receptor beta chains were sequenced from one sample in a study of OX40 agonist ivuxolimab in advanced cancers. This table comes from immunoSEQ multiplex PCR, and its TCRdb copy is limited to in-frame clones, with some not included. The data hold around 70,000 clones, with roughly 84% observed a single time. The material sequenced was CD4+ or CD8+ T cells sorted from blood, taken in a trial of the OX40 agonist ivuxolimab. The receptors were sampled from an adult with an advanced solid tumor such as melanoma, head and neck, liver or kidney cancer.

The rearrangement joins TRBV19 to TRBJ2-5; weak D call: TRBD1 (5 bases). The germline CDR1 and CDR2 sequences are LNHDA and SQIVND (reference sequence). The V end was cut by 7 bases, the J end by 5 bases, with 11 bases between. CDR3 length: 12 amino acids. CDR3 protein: CASKDKQETQYF. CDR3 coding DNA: TGTGCCAGTAAGGACAAGCAGGAGACCCAGTACTTC.

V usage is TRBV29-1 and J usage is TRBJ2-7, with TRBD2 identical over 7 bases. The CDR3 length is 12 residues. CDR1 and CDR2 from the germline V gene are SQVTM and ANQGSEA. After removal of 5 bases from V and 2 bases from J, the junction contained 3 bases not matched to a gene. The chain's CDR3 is CSVPGLTYEQYF. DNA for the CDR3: TGCAGCGTTCCGGGACTAACCTACGAGCAGTACTTC.

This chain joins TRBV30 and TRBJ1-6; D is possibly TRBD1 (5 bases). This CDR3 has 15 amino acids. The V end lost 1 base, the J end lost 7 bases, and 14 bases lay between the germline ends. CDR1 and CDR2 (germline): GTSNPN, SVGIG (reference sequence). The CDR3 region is CAWSGGILVNSPLHF. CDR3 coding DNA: TGTGCCTGGAGTGGGGGGATTCTCGTAAATTCACCCCTCCACTTT. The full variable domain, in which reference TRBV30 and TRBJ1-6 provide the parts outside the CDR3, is SQTIHQWPATLVQPVGSPLSLECTVEGTSNPNLYWYRQAAGRGLQLLFYSVGIGQISSEVPQNLSASRPQDRQFILSSKKLLLSDSGFYLCAWSGGILVNSPLHFGNGTRLTVT.

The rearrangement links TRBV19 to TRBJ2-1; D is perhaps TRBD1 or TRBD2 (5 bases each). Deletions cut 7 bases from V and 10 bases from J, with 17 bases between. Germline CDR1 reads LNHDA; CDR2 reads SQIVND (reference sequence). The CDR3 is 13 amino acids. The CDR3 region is CASIPTRGREQFF. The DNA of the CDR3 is TGTGCCAGTATTCCAACTAGGGGAAGGGAGCAGTTCTTC. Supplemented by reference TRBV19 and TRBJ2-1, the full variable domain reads DGGITQSPKYLFRKEGQNVTLSCEQNLNHDAMYWYRQDPGQGLRLIYYSQIVNDFQKGDIAEGYSVSREKKESFPLTVTSAQKNPTAFYLCASIPTRGREQFFGPGTRLTVL.

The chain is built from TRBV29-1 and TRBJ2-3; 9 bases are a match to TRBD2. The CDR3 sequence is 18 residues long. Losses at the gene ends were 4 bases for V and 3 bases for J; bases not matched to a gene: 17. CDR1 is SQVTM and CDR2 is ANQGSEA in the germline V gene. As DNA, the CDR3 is TGCAGCGTTGGAGAGCGGGCCTTTAGCGGGAGTAGAACAGATACGCAGTATTTT. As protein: CSVGERAFSGSRTDTQYF.

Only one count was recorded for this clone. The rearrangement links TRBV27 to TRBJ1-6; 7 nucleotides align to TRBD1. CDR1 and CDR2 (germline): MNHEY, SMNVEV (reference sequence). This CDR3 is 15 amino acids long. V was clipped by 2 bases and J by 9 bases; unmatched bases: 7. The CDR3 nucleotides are TGTGCCAGCAGTTTAACAGGGGTATGGAGTTCACCCCTCCACTTT. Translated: CASSLTGVWSSPLHF.

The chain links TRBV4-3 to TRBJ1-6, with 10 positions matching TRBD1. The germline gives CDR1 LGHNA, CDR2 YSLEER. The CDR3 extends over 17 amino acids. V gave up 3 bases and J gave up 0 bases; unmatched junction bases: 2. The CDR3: CASSQRTGGSYNSPLHF. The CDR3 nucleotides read TGCGCCAGCAGCCAGAGGACAGGGGGCTCCTATAATTCACCCCTCCACTTT.

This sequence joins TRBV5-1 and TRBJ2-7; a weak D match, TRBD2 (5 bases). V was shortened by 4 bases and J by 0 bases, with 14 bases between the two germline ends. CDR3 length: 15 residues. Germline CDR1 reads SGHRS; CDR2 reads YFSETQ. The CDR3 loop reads CASSANSGSSYEQYF. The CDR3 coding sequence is TGCGCCAGCAGCGCCAACAGTGGGAGCTCCTACGAGCAGTACTTC.

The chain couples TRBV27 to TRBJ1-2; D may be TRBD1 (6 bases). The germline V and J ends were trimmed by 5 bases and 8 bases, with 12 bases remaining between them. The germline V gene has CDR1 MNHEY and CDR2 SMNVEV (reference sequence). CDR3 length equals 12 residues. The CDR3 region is CASSLQGSGYTF. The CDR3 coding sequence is TGTGCCAGCAGTCTACAGGGAAGCGGCTACACCTTC.

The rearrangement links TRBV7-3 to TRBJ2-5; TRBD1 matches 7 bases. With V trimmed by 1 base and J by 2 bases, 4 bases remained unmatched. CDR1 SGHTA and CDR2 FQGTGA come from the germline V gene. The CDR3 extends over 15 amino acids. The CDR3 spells CASSLMGQSQETQYF. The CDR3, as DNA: TGTGCCAGCAGCTTAATGGGACAGAGTCAAGAGACCCAGTACTTC.

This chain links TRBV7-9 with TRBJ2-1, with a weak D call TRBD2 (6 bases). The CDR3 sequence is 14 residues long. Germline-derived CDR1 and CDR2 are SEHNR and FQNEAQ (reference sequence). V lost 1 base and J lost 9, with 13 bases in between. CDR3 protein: CASSLGSGSGEQFF. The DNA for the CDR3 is TGTGCCAGCAGCTTAGGATCCGGGAGCGGTGAGCAGTTCTTC.

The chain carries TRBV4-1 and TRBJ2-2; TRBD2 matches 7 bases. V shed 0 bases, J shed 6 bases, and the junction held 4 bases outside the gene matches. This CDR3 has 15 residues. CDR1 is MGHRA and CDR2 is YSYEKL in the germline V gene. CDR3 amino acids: CASSQEGGRAGELFF. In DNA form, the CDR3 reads TGCGCCAGCAGCCAAGAGGGAGGGCGAGCCGGGGAGCTGTTTTTT.

CDR3 DNA sequence: TGTGCCAGTAGTATAGATCAAGAGACCCAGTACTTC. Its translation: CASSIDQETQYF. The rearrangement uses TRBV19 and TRBJ2-5, with D hard to call. There are 12 residues in the CDR3. From germline, CDR1 is LNHDA and CDR2 SQIVND (reference sequence). The V end was cut by 0 bases, the J end by 2 bases, with 1 base between. The entire variable domain, with the rest obtained from reference TRBV19 and TRBJ2-5, is as follows: DGGITQSPKYLFRKEGQNVTLSCEQNLNHDAMYWYRQDPGQGLRLIYYSQIVNDFQKGDIAEGYSVSREKKESFPLTVTSAQKNPTAFYLCASSIDQETQYFGPGTRLLVL.

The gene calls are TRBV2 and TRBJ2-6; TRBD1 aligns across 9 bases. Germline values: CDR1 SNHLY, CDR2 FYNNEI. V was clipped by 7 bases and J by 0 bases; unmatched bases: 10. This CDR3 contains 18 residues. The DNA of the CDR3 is TGTGCCAGCAAACGTTCGGGACAGGGTTTCTCTGGGGCCAACGTCCTGACTTTC. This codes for CASKRSGQGFSGANVLTF. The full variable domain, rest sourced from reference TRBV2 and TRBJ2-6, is EPEVTQTPSHQVTQMGQEVILRCVPISNHLYFYWYRQILGQKVEFLVSFYNNEISEKSEIFDDQFSVERPDGSNFTLKIRSTKLEDSAMYFCASKRSGQGFSGANVLTFGAGSRLTVL.

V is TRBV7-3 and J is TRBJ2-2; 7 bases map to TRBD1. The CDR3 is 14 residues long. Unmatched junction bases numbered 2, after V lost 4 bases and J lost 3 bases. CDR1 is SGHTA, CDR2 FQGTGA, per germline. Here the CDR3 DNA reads TGTGCCAGCAGCTATCAGGGGGACACCGGGGAGCTGTTTTTT. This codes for CASSYQGDTGELFF.

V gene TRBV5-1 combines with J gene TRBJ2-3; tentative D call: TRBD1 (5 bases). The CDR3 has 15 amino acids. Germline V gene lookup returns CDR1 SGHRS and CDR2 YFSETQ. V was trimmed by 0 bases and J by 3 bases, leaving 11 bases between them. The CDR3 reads CASSLEAGPTDTQYF. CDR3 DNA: TGCGCCAGCAGCTTGGAAGCAGGGCCGACAGATACGCAGTATTTT.

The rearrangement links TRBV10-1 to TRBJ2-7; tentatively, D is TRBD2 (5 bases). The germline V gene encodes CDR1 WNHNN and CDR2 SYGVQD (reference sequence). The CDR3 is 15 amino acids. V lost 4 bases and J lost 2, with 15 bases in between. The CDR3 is CASSASGAETYEQYF. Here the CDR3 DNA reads TGCGCCAGCAGTGCGTCAGGAGCGGAAACCTACGAGCAGTACTTC.

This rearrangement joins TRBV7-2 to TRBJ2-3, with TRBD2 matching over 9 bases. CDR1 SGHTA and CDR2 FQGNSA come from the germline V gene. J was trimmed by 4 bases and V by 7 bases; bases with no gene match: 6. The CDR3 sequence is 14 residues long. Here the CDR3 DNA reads TGTGCCAGCATCCCGGGACTAGCCTCAGATACGCAGTATTTT. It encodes CASIPGLASDTQYF.

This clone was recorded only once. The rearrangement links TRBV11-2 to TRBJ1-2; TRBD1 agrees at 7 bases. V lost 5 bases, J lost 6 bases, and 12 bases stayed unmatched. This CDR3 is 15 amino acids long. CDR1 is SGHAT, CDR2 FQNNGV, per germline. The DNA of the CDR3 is TGTGCCAGCAGCCTAAACCCCGGGACAGCGGATGGCTACACCTTC. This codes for CASSLNPGTADGYTF.

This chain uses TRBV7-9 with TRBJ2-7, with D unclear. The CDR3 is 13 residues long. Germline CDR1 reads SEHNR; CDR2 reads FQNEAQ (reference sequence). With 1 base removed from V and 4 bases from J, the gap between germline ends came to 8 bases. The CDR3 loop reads CASSLEPRYEQYF. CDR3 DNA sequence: TGTGCCAGCAGCTTAGAACCCAGGTACGAGCAGTACTTC.

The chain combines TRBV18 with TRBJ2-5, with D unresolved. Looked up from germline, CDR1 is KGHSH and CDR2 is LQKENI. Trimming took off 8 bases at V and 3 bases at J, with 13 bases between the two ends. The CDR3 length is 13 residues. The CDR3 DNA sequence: TGTGCCAGCGGTTCCGGTACAAAAGAGACCCAGTACTTC. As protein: CASGSGTKETQYF.

CDR3 amino acids: CASSRDIWRGTEAFF. The CDR3 nucleotides read TGTGCCAGCAGCCGGGACATTTGGCGGGGCACTGAAGCTTTCTTT. The chain links TRBV11-2 to TRBJ1-1, with D tentatively TRBD1 (6 bases). CDR1 is SGHAT, CDR2 FQNNGV, per germline. Trimming left V 5 bases short and J 4 bases short, with 17 bases between. The CDR3 is made up of 15 amino acids.

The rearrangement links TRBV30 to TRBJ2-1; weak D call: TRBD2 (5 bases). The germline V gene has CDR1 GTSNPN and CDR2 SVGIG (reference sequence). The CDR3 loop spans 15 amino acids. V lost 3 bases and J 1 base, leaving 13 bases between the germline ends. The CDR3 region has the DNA TGTGCCTGGAGCCAACTAGTAGGGTCCTACAATGAGCAGTTCTTC. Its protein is CAWSQLVGSYNEQFF.

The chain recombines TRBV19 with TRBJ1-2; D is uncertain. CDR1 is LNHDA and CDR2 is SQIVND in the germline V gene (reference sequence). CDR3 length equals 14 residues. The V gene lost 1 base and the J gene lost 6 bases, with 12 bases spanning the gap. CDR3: CASSIAGRENGYTF. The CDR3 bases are TGTGCCAGTAGTATAGCGGGGAGGGAGAATGGCTACACCTTC.